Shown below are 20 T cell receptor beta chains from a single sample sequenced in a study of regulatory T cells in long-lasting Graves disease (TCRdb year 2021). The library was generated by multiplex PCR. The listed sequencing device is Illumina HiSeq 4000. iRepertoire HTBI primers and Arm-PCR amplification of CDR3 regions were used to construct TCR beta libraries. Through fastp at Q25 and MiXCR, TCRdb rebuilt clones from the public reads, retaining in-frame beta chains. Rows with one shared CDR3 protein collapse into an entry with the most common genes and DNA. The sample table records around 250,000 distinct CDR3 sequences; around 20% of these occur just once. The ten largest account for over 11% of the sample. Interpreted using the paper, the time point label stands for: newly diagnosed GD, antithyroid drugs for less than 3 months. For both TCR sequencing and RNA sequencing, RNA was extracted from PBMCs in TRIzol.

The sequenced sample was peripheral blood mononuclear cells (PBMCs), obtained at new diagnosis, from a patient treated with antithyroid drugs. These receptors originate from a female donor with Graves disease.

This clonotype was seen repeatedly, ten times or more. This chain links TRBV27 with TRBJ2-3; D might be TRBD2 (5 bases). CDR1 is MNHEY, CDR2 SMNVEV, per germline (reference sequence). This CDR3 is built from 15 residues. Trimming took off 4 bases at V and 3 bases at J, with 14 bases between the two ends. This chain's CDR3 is CASSSSGPWTDTQYF. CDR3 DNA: TGTGCCAGCAGTTCGAGCGGACCCTGGACAGATACGCAGTATTTT.

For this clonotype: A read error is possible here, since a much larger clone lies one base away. This chain's CDR3 is CATSDPRGAGGRSDTRYF. The CDR3 nucleotides are TGTGCCACCAGTGATCCCCGTGGCGCGGGGGGGAGATCAGATACGCGGTATTTT. This sequence joins TRBV24-1 and TRBJ2-3, with TRBD2 matching 9 bases. The CDR3 extends over 18 amino acids. CDR1 KGHDR and CDR2 SFDVKD come from the germline V gene.

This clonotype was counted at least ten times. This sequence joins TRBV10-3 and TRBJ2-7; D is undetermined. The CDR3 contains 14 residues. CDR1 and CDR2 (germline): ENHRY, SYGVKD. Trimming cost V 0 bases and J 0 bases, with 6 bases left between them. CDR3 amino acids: CAISESLDSYEQYF. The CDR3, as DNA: TGTGCCATCAGTGAGTCTCTGGACTCCTACGAGCAGTACTTC.

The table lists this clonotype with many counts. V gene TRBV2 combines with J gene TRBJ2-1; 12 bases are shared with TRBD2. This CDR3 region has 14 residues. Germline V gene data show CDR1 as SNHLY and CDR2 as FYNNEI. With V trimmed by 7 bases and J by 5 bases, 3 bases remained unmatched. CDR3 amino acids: CASTRLAGDNEQFF. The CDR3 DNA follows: TGTGCCAGCACGAGACTAGCGGGGGACAATGAGCAGTTCTTC.

The chain's CDR3 is CASSSRKGQGNEQFF. The DNA for the CDR3 is TGTGCCAGTAGTTCCCGAAAAGGACAGGGAAATGAGCAGTTCTTC. The V and J genes are TRBV19 and TRBJ2-1; 8 nucleotides align to TRBD1. The CDR3 loop spans 15 amino acids. Germline CDR1 is LNHDA and CDR2 is SQIVND (reference sequence). V lost 5 bases and J lost 7; bases outside the gene matches: 10.

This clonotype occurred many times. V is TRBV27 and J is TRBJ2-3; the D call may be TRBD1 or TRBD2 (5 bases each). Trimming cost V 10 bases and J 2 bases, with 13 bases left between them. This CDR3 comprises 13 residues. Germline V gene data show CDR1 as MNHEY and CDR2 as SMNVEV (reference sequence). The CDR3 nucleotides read TGTGCCATCAGAGAGGGGAACACAGATACGCAGTATTTT. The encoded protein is CAIREGNTDTQYF.

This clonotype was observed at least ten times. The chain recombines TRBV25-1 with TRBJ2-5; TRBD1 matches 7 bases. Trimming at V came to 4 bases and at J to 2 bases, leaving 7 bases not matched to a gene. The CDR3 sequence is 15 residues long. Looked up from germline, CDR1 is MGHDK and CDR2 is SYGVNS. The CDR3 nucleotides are TGTGCCAGCAGTGCTCCACAGGGGTGGCAAGAGACCCAGTACTTC. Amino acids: CASSAPQGWQETQYF.

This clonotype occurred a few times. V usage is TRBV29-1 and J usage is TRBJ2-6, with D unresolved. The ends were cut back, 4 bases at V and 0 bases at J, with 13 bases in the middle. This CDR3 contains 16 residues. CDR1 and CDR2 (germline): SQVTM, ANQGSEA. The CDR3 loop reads CSVGAPPVSGANVLTF. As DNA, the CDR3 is TGCAGCGTTGGAGCGCCCCCGGTCTCTGGGGCCAACGTCCTGACTTTC.

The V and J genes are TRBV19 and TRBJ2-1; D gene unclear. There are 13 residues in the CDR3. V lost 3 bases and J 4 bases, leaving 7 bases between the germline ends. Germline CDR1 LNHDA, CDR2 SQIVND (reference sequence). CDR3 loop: CASSMAVYNEQFF. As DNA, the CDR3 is TGTGCCAGTAGTATGGCAGTATACAATGAGCAGTTCTTC.

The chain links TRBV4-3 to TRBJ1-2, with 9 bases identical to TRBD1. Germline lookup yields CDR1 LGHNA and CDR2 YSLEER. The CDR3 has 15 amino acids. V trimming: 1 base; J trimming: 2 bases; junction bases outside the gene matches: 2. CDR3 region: CASSQGTGENYGYTF. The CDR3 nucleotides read TGCGCCAGCAGCCAAGGGACAGGGGAGAACTATGGCTACACCTTC.

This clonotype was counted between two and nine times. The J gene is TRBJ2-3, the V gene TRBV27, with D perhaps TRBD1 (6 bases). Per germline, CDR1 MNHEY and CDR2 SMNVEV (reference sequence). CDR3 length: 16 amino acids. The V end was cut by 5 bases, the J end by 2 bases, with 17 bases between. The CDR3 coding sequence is TGTGCCAGCAGTGAACGGGACACCAAGGCCACAGATACGCAGTATTTT. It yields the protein CASSERDTKATDTQYF.

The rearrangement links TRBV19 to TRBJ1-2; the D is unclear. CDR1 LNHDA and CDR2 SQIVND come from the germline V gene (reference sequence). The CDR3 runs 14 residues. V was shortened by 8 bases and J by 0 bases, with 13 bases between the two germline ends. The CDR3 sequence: CASRNTVANYGYTF. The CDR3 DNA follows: TGTGCCAGTCGCAACACGGTAGCTAACTATGGCTACACCTTC.

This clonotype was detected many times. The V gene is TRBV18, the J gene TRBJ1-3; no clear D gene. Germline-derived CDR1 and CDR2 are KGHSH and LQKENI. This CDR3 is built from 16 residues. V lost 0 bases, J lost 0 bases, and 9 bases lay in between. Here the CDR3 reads CASSPPLASSGNTIYF. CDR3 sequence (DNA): TGTGCCAGCTCACCACCGCTGGCGAGCTCTGGAAACACCATATATTTT. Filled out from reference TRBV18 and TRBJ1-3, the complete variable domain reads NAGVMQNPRHLVRRRGQEARLRCSPMKGHSHVYWYRQLPEEGLKFMVYLQKENIIDESGMPKERFSAEFPKEGPSILRIQQVVRGDSAAYFCASSPPLASSGNTIYFGEGSWLTVV.

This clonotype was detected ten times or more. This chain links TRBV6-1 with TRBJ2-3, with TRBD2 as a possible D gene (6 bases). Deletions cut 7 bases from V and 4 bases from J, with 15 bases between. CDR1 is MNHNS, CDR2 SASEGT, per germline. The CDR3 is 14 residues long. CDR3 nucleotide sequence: TGTGCCAGCACCCCTAGCGTTGGGGCAGATACGCAGTATTTT. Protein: CASTPSVGADTQYF.

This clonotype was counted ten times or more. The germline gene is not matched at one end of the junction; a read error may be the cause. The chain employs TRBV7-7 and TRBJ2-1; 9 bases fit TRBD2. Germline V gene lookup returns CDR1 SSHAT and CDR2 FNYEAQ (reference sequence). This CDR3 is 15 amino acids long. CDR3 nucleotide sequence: TGTGCCAGCAGCTCCGGGACTAGCTCCTTCAATGAGCAGTTCTTC. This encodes CASSSGTSSFNEQFF.

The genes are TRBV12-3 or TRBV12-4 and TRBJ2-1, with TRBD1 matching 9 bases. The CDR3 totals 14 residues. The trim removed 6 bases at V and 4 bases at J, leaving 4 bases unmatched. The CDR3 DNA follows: TGTGCCAGCAGCCGGGACAGGGAGTACAATGAGCAGTTCTTC. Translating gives CASSRDREYNEQFF.

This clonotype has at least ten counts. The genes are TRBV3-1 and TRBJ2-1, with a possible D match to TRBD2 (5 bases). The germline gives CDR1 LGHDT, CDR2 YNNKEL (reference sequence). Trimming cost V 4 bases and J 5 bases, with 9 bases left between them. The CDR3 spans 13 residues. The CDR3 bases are TGTGCCAGCAGCCCAGGACTGAACAATGAGCAGTTCTTC. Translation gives CASSPGLNNEQFF.

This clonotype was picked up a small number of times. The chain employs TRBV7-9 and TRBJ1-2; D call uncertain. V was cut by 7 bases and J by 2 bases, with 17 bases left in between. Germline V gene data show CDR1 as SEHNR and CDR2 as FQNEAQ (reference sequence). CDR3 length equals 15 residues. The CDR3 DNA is TGTGCCAGCATCACCAGCCTCAGCGGCAACTATGGCTACACCTTC. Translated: CASITSLSGNYGYTF.

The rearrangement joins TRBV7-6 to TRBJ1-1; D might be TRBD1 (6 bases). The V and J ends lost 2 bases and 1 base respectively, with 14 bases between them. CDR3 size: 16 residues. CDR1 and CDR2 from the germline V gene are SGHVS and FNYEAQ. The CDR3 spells CASSLPHVGQNTEAFF. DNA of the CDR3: TGTGCCAGCAGCTTACCCCACGTGGGACAGAACACTGAAGCTTTCTTT.

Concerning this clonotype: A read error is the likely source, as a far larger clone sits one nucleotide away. CDR3 amino acids: CASSPGHPRGDERYF. CDR3 nucleotides: TGTGCCAGCAGCCCGGGACATCCCAGGGGAGACGAGCGGTACTTC. This chain links TRBV11-3 with TRBJ2-5; D possibly corresponds to TRBD1 (6 bases). The V end lost 5 bases, the J end lost 13 bases, and 26 bases lay between the germline ends. The length of the CDR3 is 15 residues. CDR1 is SGHNT, CDR2 YENEEA, per germline.